Only a few counts were recorded for the clone carrying this T cell receptor (beta chain). What it recognizes is unknown. CDR1 and CDR2 from the germline V gene are LNHNV and YYDKDF (reference sequence). V lost 0 bases to trimming and J lost 1 base, with 4 bases between them. The CDR3 is 15 residues long. This record comes from a study of CD8+CD57+ T cells in acquired aplastic anemia. The wider study: Isolated CD4+ and CD8+ cells, once sorted, yielded DNA averaging around 2.9 ug. CD4+ cells from healthy donors averaged around 10 million reads.

Study-wide results and limits: Patients had around 30 CD8+ CDR3 sequences in common with controls (the shared set).

TCR beta VDJ and CDR3 were profiled, and genomic DNA was the template. TCRdb ran MiXCR on the reads and lists one entry per CDR3 protein. The sample lists some 70,000 distinct CDR3 sequences, 50% to 55% occurring once. Sequenced material: sorted CD4+, CD8+, or CD8+CD57+ T cells (not recorded which) from PBMCs. V and J are TRBV15 and TRBJ2-6; D remains unclear. This clonotype was obtained from a human donor in good health, serving as a control. As DNA, the CDR3 is TGTGCCACCAGCAGAGATTGGTCTGGGGCCAACGTCCTGACTTTC. Protein: CATSRDWSGANVLTF. Variable domain in full (rest from reference TRBV15 and TRBJ2-6): DAMVIQNPRYQVTQFGKPVTLSCSQTLNHNVMYWYQQKSSQAPKLLFHYYDKDFNNEADTPDNFQSRRPNTSFCFLDIRSPGLGDTAMYLCATSRDWSGANVLTFGAGSRLTVL.